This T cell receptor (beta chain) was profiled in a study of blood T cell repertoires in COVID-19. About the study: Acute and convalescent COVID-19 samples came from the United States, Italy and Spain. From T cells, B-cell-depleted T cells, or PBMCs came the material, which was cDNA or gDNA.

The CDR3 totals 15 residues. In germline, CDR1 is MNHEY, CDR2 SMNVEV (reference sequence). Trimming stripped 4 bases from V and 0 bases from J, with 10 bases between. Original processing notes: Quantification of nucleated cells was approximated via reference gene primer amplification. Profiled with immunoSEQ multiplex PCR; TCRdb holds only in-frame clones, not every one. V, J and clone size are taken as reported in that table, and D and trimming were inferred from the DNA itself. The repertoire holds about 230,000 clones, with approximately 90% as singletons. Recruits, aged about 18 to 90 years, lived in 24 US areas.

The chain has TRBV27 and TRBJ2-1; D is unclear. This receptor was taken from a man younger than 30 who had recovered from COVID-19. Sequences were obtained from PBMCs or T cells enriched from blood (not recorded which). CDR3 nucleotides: TGTGCCAGCAGTTCTGAATTCAGCTCCTACAATGAGCAGTTCTTC. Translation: CASSSEFSSYNEQFF.